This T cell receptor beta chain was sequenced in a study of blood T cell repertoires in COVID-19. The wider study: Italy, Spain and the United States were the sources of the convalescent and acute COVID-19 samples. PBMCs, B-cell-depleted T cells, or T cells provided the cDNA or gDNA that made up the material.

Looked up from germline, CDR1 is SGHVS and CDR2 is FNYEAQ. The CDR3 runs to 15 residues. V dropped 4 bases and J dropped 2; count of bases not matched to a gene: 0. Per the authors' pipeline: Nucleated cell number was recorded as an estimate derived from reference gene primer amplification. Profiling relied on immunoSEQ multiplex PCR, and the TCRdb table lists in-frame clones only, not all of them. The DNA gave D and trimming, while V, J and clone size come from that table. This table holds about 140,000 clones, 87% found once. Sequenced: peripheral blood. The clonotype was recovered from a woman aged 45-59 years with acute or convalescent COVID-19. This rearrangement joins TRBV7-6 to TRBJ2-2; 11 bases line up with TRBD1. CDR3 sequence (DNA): TGTGCCAGCAGCTGGACAGGGGGCAACACCGGGGAGCTGTTTTTT. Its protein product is CASSWTGGNTGELFF.